This TCR beta chain was identified in a study of blood T cell repertoires in COVID-19. Study-wide background: Samples representing acute and convalescent COVID-19 were sourced from the United States, Italy and Spain. The analysed material was cDNA or gDNA that came from T cells, B-cell-depleted T cells, or PBMCs.

V was clipped by 4 bases and J by 7 bases; unmatched bases: 13. The CDR3 has 15 residues. CDR1 and CDR2 (germline): SGDLS, YYNGEE. Original analysis: Using reference gene primer amplification, nucleated cell counts were estimated. Only in-frame clones appear in the TCRdb table, and some are missing; sequencing was by immunoSEQ multiplex PCR. That table is the source of V, J and clone size, and D and trimming were worked out from the DNA. The table has some 260,000 clones, approximately 79% seen once. There are a few counts of this clone. The genes are TRBV9 and TRBJ1-2, with 7 bases that match TRBD1. The sample consisted of peripheral blood. This TCR was sampled from a woman between 40 and 55 years old with active or convalescent COVID-19. CDR3 protein: CASSPRQGLDGGYTF. CDR3 in DNA: TGTGCCAGCAGCCCTCGACAGGGCCTCGATGGTGGCTACACCTTC.